Here is one T cell receptor (beta chain) with its context. Its antigen is unidentified. The germline gives CDR1 MNHEY, CDR2 SVGAGI. The CDR3 runs 13 residues. The ends were cut back, 8 bases at V and 4 bases at J, with 11 bases in the middle. Chemo-refractory metastatic non-small-cell lung cancer patients underwent focal radiation alongside CTLA-4 blockade with ipilimumab. The sample comes from a study of radiotherapy plus CTLA-4 blockade in lung cancer. Study as a whole: Objective response rate was about 20%; disease control rate, around 30%. Notes on the study in general: Among blood TCR repertoires after radiotherapy plus ipilimumab, tumor-derived clones expanded. Alongside interferon-beta, early blood T cell clone dynamics were reportedly the best predictor of response.

Sequencing was performed with immunoSEQ multiplex PCR; in TCRdb, only in-frame clones are kept and a portion is missing. This sample has about 59,000 clones; approximately 67% occur once, and the top ten carry about 8.5%. The material was peripheral blood, obtained from a patient treated with radiotherapy plus ipilimumab. This TCR came from a human donor with non-small cell lung cancer whose response to radiotherapy plus ipilimumab could not be evaluated. The chain is built from TRBV6-5 and TRBJ2-2, with a tentative D call TRBD2 (6 bases). The CDR3 here is CASWRAGTGELFF. CDR3 sequence (DNA): TGTGCCAGCTGGAGGGCGGGCACCGGGGAGCTGTTTTTT.